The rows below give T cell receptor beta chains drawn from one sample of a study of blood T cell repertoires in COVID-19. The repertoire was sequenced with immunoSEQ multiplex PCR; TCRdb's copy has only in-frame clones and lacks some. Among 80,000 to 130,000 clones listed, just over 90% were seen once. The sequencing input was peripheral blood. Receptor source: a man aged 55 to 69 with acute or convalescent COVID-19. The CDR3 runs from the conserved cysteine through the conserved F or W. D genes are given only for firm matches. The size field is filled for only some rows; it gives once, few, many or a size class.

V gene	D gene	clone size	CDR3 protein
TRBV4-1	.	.	CASSQLGLRSQPQHF
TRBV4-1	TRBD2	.	CASSRRTSGSNEQFF
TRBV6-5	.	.	CASRGASNTGELFF
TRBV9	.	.	CASSPHADTKNIQYF
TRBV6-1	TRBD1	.	CASSVGGNRGLSGYTF
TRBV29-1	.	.	CSAAGLRSKGEQFF
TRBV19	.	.	CASSIDIRPVHEQFF
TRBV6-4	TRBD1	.	CASSDTHKVEGAGGYTF
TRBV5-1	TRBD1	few	CASSLGQGNTGELFF
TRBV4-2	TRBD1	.	CASSQGDRGDQPQHF
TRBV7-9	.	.	CASSSPSAGLSYEQYF
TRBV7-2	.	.	CASSQTGTSIKETQYF
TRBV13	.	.	CASSPGQSDYGYTF
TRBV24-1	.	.	CATSRGVGTEAFF
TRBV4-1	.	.	CASSQDEYSNQPQHF
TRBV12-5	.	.	CASGPGIPGTEAFF
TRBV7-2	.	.	CASSPEGGNYNEQFF
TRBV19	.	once	CASRGTPGSSYNEQFF
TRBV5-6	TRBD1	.	CASSLGTDRGNTIYF
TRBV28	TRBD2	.	CASSPSGSTDTQYF
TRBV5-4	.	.	CASSLEPGAYSYNEQFF
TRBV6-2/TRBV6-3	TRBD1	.	CASSYVRDRGTALQPQHF
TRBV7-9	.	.	CASNSLGASKNTEAFF
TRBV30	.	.	CAWSTSKGEQYF
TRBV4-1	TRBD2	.	CASSHIAGHSYEQYF
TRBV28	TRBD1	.	CASKPSPGQGNTEAFF
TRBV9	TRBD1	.	CASSGSGQKSYGYTF
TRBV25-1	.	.	CASSDPTGWGEAFF
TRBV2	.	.	CASSVGRGSPLHF
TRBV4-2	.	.	CASSQDAGVHSGNTIYF
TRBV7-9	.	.	CASSAMKRGANVLTF
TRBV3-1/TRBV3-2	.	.	CASSRNSWNTGELFF
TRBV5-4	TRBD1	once	CASSPTDRVDEQYF
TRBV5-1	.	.	CASSREGAEAFF
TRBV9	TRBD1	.	CASSTAGGTEAFF
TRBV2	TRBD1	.	CASNPAGTVNTEAFF
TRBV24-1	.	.	CATSVSSTDTQYF
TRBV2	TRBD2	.	CASSGLADNEQFF
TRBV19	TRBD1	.	CASSKQQGATWEQYF
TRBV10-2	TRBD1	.	CASSGQGLSNQPQHF
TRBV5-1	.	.	CASSRGLSFPEAFF
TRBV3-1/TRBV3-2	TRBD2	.	CASSLSGDLKNIQYF